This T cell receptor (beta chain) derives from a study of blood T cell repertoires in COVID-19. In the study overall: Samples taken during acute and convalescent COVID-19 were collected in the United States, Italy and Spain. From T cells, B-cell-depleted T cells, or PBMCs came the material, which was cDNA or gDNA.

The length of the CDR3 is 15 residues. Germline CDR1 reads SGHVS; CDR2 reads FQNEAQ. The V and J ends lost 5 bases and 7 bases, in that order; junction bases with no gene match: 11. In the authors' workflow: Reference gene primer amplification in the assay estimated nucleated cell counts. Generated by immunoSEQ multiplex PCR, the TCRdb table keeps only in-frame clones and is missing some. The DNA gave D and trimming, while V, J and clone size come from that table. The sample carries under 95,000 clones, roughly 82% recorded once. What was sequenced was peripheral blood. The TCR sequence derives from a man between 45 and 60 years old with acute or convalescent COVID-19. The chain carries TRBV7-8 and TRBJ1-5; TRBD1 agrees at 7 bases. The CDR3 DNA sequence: TGTGCCAGCAGCCAGGGGGGTAAACAGGGGCAGCCCCAGCATTTT. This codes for CASSQGGKQGQPQHF.